The sequence of this TCR beta chain was determined in a study of shared clonotypes between healthy human individuals. Study-wide points: The study sampled only blood, and tissue repertoires likely differ. Large sequencing depth failed to make sorted-subset sequencing complete, rarefaction showed.

Regarding this clone: As yet, its antigen is unknown.

Recent acute infections and vaccinations were absent in the healthy HIV-negative adult donors. Here immunoSEQ multiplex PCR was the method, and the copy in TCRdb shows in-frame clones only, minus some. Of about 2,500,000 clones in the sample, approximately 94% were seen once. This TCR was sampled from a man between 18 and 29 years old in good health. The sequenced sample consisted of naive CD4+ T cells sorted from blood. Specified subset: CD45RA+ positively selected.

The CDR3 DNA sequence: TGTGCCTGGAGTCACTCGACCTTATCTGAAGCTTTCTTT. It yields the protein CAWSHSTLSEAFF. The rearrangement links TRBV30 to TRBJ1-1; D gene uncertain. Germline CDR1 and CDR2: GTSNPN and SVGIG (reference sequence). Trimming left V 2 bases short and J 6 bases short, with 13 bases between. The CDR3 extends over 13 amino acids. Supplemented by reference TRBV30 and TRBJ1-1, the full variable domain reads SQTIHQWPATLVQPVGSPLSLECTVEGTSNPNLYWYRQAAGRGLQLLFYSVGIGQISSEVPQNLSASRPQDRQFILSSKKLLLSDSGFYLCAWSHSTLSEAFFGQGTRLTVV.